One sample yielded the 2 T cell receptor beta chains listed below, sequenced in a study of cytomegalovirus exposure and HLA in healthy donors (dated 2017 in TCRdb). Library prep was done by the immunoSEQ multiplex PCR assay. A mixture of 60 forward primers for TCR Vbeta segments and 13 reverse primers for TCR Jbeta segments was used in the multiplex PCR. TCRdb mirrors the immuneACCESS table, restricted to in-frame sequences. Some clones are absent from its copies; in checked studies, under half trace to an unresolved V gene, and the reason for the others is unknown. Present in this sample are some 90,000 clones, around 81% of which were seen just once. The ten biggest clones cover 4.2% of the sample. The sample consisted of PBMCs. The source of these receptors is a woman in her seventies in good health and CMV-seropositive.

CDR3 in amino acids: CASSLGAGSEQFF. CDR3 coding DNA: TGTGCCAGCAGCCTTGGTGCTGGGAGTGAGCAGTTCTTC. The chain employs TRBV7-2 and TRBJ2-1, with D possibly TRBD2 on 5 matching bases. Germline CDR1 is SGHTA and CDR2 is FQGNSA. The V end lost 5 bases, the J end lost 9 bases, and 14 bases lay between the germline ends. The length of the CDR3 is 13 residues.

In this sample, this clone turned up once. The chain joins TRBV7-2 to TRBJ2-7, with D possibly matching TRBD1 (6 bases). The CDR3 contains 17 residues. The germline V gene encodes CDR1 SGHTA and CDR2 FQGNSA. V lost 1 base, J lost 1 base, and 17 bases lay in between. CDR3 DNA: TGTGCCAGCAGCTTAGGATCAGGGGCAGGGAAGTCCTACGAGCAGTACTTC. Translated, it gives CASSLGSGAGKSYEQYF.